This T cell receptor beta chain was obtained from a study of blood T cell repertoires in COVID-19. Study-level information: Collection of acute and convalescent COVID-19 samples took place in the United States, Italy and Spain. Sources were T cells, B-cell-depleted T cells, or PBMCs; the material itself was cDNA or gDNA.

The CDR3 runs to 14 residues. Germline V lookup: CDR1 LNHDA, CDR2 SQIVND (reference sequence). V shed 9 bases, J shed 1 base, and the junction held 3 bases outside the gene matches. Per the authors' pipeline: Amplifying reference gene primers gave estimates of nucleated cell counts. Clones were read by immunoSEQ multiplex PCR, and TCRdb kept only the in-frame ones, dropping some. V and J calls plus clone size are reproduced from that table; the DNA served to infer D and trimming. The data contain about 140,000 clones, about 90% of them singletons. This clone came up a few times. This receptor was obtained from a woman at least 80 years old with acute or convalescent COVID-19. Sequencing was carried out using peripheral blood. J is TRBJ2-2 and V is TRBV19; TRBD1 agrees at 9 bases. The CDR3 here is CASTDRGNTGELFF. The CDR3 bases are TGTGCCAGCACGGACAGGGGGAACACCGGGGAGCTGTTTTTT.